This TCR beta chain originates from a study of blood T cell repertoires in COVID-19. Study details: COVID-19 samples from acute and convalescent phases originated in the United States, Italy and Spain. In each case, the material was cDNA or gDNA derived from T cells, B-cell-depleted T cells, or PBMCs.

The CDR3 length is 13 residues. CDR1 and CDR2 from the germline V gene are KGHDR and SFDVKD. V was cut by 3 bases and J by 5 bases, with 9 bases left in between. Original methodology: Researchers report that nucleated cell counts were estimated from reference gene primer amplification. The repertoire was sequenced with immunoSEQ multiplex PCR; TCRdb's copy has only in-frame clones and lacks some. That table furnishes V, J and clone size, whereas the DNA furnished D and trimming. The table has under 300,000 clones, about 79% seen once. Material: peripheral blood. The origin of this receptor is a woman older than 75 with acute or convalescent COVID-19. The chain employs TRBV24-1 and TRBJ2-5; no clear D gene. This chain's CDR3 is CATSDGAAETQYF. The CDR3 bases are TGTGCCACCAGTGATGGAGCTGCGGAGACCCAGTACTTC.